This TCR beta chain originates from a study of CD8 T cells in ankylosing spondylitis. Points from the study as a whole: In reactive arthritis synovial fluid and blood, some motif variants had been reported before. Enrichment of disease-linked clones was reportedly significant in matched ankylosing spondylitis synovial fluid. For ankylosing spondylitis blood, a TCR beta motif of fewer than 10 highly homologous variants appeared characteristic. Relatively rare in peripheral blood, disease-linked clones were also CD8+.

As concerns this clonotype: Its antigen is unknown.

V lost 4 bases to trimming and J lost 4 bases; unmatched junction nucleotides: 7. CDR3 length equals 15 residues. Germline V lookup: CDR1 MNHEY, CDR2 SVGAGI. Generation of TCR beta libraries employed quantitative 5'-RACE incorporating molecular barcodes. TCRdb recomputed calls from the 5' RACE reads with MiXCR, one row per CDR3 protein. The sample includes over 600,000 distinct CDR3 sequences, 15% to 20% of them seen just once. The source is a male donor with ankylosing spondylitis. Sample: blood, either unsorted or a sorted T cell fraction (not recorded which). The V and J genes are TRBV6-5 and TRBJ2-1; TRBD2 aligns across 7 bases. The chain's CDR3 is CASSFSSGVYNEQFF. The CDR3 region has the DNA TGTGCCAGCAGTTTTTCCAGCGGGGTATACAATGAGCAGTTCTTC.